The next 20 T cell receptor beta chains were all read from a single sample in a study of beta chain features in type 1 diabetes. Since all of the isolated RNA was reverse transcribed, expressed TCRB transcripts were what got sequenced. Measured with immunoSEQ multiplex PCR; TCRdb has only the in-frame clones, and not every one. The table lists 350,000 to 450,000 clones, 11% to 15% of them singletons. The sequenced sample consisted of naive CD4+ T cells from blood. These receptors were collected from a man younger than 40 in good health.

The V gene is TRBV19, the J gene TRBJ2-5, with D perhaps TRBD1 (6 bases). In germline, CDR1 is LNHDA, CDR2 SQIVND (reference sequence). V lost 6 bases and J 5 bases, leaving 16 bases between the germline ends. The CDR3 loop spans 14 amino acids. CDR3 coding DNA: TGTGCCAGTAGCCGACAGGAGGATCGGGAGACCCAGTACTTC. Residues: CASSRQEDRETQYF.

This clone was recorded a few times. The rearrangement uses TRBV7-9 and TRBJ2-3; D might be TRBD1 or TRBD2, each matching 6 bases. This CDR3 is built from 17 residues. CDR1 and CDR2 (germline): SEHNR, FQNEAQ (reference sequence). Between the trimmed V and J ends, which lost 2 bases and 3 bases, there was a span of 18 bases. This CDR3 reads CASSLTPGGRRTDTQYF. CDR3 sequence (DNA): TGTGCCAGCAGCTTAACCCCCGGGGGCAGACGAACAGATACGCAGTATTTT.

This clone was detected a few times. As DNA, the CDR3 is TGTGCCTGGAGTCCGGACAGGGGGGCCGAGCAGTACGTC. Its protein is CAWSPDRGAEQYV. V and J are TRBV30 and TRBJ2-7, with 10 bases identical to TRBD1. J was trimmed by 6 bases and V by 2 bases; bases with no gene match: 4. The V gene's germline CDR1 is GTSNPN and CDR2 SVGIG (reference sequence). There are 13 residues in the CDR3.

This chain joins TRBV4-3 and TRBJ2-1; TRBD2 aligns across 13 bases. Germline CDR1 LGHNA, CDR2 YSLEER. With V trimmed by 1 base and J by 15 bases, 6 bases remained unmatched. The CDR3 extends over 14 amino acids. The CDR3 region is CASSQGTSGRVVFF. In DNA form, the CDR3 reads TGCGCCAGCAGCCAAGGCACTAGCGGGAGGGTGGTGTTCTTC.

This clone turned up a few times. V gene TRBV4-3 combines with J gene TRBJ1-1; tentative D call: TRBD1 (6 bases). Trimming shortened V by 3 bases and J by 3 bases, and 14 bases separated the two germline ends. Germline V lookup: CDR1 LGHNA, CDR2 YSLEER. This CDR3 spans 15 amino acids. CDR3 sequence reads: CASSQTQGWDTEAFF. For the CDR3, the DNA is TGCGCCAGCAGCCAGACACAGGGCTGGGACACTGAAGCTTTCTTT.

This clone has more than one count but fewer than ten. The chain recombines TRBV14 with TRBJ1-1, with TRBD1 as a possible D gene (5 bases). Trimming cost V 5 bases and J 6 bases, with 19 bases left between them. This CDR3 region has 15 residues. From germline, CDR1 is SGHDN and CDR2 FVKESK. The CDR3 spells CASSFRTGLGAEAFF. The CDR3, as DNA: TGTGCCAGCAGCTTTCGGACGGGGCTAGGCGCTGAAGCTTTCTTT.

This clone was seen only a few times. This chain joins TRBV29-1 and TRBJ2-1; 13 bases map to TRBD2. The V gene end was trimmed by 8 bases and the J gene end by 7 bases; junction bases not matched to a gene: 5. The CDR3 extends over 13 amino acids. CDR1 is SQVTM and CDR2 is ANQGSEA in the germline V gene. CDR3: CSTGLAGENEQFF. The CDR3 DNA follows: TGCAGCACCGGACTAGCGGGAGAGAATGAGCAGTTCTTC.

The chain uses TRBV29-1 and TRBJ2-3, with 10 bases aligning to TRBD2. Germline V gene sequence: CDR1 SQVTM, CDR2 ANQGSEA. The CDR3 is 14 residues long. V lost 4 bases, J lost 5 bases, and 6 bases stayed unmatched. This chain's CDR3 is CSVVSGRFIDTQYF. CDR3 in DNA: TGCAGCGTTGTTAGCGGGAGGTTTATAGATACGCAGTATTTT.

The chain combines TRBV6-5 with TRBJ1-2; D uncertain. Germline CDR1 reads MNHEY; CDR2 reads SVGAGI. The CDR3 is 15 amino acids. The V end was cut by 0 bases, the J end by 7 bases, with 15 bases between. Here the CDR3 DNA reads TGTGCCAGCAGTTACTCCACAGTGGGAATCTTTGGCTACACCTTC. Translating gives CASSYSTVGIFGYTF.

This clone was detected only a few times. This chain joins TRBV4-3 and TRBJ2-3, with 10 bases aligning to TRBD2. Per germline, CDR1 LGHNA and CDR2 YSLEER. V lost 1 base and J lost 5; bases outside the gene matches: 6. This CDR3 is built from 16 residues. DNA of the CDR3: TGCGCCAGCAGCCAAGGGCTAGCGGGAGAAAGAGATACGCAGTATTTT. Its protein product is CASSQGLAGERDTQYF.

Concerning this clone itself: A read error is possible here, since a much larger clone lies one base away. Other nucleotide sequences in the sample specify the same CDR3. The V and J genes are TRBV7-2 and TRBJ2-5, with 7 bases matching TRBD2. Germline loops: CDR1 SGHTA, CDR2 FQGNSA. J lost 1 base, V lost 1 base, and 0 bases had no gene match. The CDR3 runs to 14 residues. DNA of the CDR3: TGTGCCAGCAGCTTAGGCGGGAGCCAAGAGACCCAGTACTTC. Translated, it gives CASSLGGSQETQYF. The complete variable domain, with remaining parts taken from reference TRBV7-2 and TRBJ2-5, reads GAGVSQSPSNKVTEKGKDVELRCDPISGHTALYWYRQSLGQGLEFLIYFQGNSAPDKSGLPSDRFSAERTGGSVSTLTIQRTQQEDSAVYLCASSLGGSQETQYFGPGTRLLVL.

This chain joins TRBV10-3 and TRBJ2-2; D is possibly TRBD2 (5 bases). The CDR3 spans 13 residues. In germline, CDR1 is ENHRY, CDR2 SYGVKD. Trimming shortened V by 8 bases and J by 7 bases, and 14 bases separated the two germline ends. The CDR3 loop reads CAILPLVRGELFF. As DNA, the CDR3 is TGTGCCATCCTCCCACTAGTCCGCGGGGAGCTGTTTTTT.

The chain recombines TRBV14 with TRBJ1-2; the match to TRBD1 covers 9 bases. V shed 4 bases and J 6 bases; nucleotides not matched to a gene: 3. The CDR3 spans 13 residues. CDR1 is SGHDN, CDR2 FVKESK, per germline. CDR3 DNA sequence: TGTGCCAGCAGCCGAAGGACAGGGGATGGCTACACCTTC. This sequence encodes CASSRRTGDGYTF.

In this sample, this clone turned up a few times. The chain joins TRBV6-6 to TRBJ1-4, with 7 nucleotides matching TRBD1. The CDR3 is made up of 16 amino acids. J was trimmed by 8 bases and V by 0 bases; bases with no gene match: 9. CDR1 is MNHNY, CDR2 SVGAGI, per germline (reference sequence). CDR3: CASSYSRDSRSEKLFF. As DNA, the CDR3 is TGTGCCAGCAGTTACTCTCGGGACAGTAGGTCCGAAAAACTGTTTTTT.

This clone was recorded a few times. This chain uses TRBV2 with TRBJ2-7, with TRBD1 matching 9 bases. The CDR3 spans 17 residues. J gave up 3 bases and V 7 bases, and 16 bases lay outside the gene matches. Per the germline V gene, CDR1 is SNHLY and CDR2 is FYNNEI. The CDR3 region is CASTLGPGTGSGYEQYF. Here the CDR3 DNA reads TGTGCCAGCACCCTAGGACCCGGGACAGGGTCAGGCTACGAGCAGTACTTC.

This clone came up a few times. Written as DNA, the CDR3 is TGTGCCAGCAGCCCCCACCTGGGGGCTGGGAATGAGCAGTTCTTC. Its translation is CASSPHLGAGNEQFF. The chain carries TRBV7-3 and TRBJ2-1; tentative D call: TRBD1 (6 bases). CDR1 and CDR2 from the germline V gene are SGHTA and FQGTGA. With 5 bases removed from V and 7 bases from J, the gap between germline ends came to 18 bases. The CDR3 has 15 amino acids.

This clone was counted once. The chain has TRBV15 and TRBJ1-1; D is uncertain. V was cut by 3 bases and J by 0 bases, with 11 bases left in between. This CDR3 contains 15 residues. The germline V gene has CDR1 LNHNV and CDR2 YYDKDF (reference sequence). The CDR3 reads CATSSRRGMNTEAFF. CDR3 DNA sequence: TGTGCCACCAGCAGCCGGCGAGGCATGAACACTGAAGCTTTCTTT.

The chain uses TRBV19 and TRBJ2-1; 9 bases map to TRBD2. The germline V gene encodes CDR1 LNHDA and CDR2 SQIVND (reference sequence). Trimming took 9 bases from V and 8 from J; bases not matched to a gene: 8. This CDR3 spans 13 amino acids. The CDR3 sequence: CASRGLASYEQFF. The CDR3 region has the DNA TGTGCCAGCCGCGGACTAGCGAGCTATGAGCAGTTCTTC.

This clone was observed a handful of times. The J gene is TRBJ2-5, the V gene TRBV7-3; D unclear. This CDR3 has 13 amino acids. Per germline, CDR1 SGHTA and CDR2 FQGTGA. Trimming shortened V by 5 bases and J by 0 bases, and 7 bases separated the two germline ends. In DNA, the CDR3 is TGTGCCAGCAGCCTCATGTACCAAGAGACCCAGTACTTC. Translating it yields CASSLMYQETQYF.

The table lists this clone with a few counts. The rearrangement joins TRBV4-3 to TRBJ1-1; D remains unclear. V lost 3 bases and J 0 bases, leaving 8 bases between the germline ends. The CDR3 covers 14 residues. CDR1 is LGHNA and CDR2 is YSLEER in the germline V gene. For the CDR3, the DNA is TGCGCCAGCAGCCAGCAGGAGATGAACACTGAAGCTTTCTTT. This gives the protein CASSQQEMNTEAFF.